Below, 25 T cell receptor beta chains from the same sample are listed, as sequenced in a study of patients and donors after allogeneic stem cell transplantation (dated by TCRdb to 2020 to 2022). The method was RT-PCR. Sequencing was performed on a NextSeq 550. The public reads were reprocessed in TCRdb via fastp at Q25 and MiXCR, keeping in-frame beta chains. Each entry merges the rows of one CDR3 protein and shows their most common DNA and genes. For this sample the table gives about a million distinct CDR3 sequences, of which over 15% were detected only once. The ten largest clones add up to 5% to 7.5% of the sample. The source material was blood, either unsorted or a sorted T cell fraction (not recorded which). The source is a human donor who was either an allogeneic HSCT recipient or a stem cell or donor lymphocyte infusion donor (not recorded which). It is not recorded whose cells these are; they may come from a transplant donor.

This clonotype was seen more than once but under ten times. This chain uses TRBV12-3 or TRBV12-4 with TRBJ2-3; 14 bases are a match to TRBD2. Trimming took 7 bases from V and 4 from J; bases not matched to a gene: 7. The CDR3 extends over 16 amino acids. In DNA, the CDR3 is TGTGCCAGCACCGTGACTAGCGGGGGGGCGTCAGATACGCAGTATTTT. Translated: CASTVTSGGASDTQYF.

This clonotype showed up just a few times. This chain connects TRBV9 to TRBJ2-7, with unresolved D. Between the trimmed V and J ends, which lost 0 bases and 3 bases, there was a span of 13 bases. From germline, CDR1 is SGDLS and CDR2 YYNGEE. This CDR3 region has 15 residues. Written as DNA, the CDR3 is TGTGCCAGCAGCGTAGTACCGGGCTCCTACTACGAGCAGTACTTC. Its protein is CASSVVPGSYYEQYF.

In this sample, this clonotype turned up a few times. This chain uses TRBV5-1 with TRBJ2-1; 9 bases align to TRBD1. Losses at the gene ends were 3 bases for V and 6 bases for J; bases not matched to a gene: 7. The germline gives CDR1 SGHRS, CDR2 YFSETQ. The CDR3 spans 15 residues. The DNA of the CDR3 is TGCGCCAGCAGCTCCGCGGGGACAGGGAGCAATGAGCAGTTCTTC. Translation: CASSSAGTGSNEQFF.

The V call is TRBV9, the J call TRBJ2-2, with 8 positions matching TRBD2. The CDR3 has 14 residues. V was clipped by 4 bases and J by 4 bases; unmatched bases: 3. CDR1 SGDLS and CDR2 YYNGEE come from the germline V gene. CDR3 sequence reads: CASSTGGGTGELFF. CDR3 in DNA: TGTGCCAGCAGCACGGGAGGGGGCACCGGGGAGCTGTTTTTT.

This chain links TRBV27 with TRBJ2-5; 7 bases align to TRBD1. With 2 bases clipped from V and 2 bases from J, the junction kept 11 bases outside the gene matches. The CDR3 length is 17 residues. Germline CDR1 reads MNHEY; CDR2 reads SMNVEV (reference sequence). CDR3 bases: TGTGCCAGCAGTTTACTCTCGACAGGGTCTGGGCAAGAGACCCAGTACTTC. It specifies CASSLLSTGSGQETQYF.

The sample holds a few counts of this clonotype. The chain links TRBV6-2 or TRBV6-3 to TRBJ2-4, with D perhaps matching TRBD1 (6 bases). The V gene's germline CDR1 is MNHEY and CDR2 SVGEGT. The CDR3 sequence is 14 residues long. V lost 6 bases and J lost 3, with 12 bases in between. CDR3 in amino acids: CASREQGDKNIQYF. The CDR3 region has the DNA TGTGCCAGCAGAGAACAGGGTGACAAAAACATTCAGTACTTC.

V and J are TRBV30 and TRBJ2-1; 11 bases line up with TRBD1. Looked up from germline, CDR1 is GTSNPN and CDR2 is SVGIG (reference sequence). CDR3 length equals 13 residues. V trimming: 8 bases; J trimming: 2 bases; junction bases outside the gene matches: 2. The CDR3 region has the DNA TGTGCCGGGGGACAGGGGGCCTACAATGAGCAGTTCTTC. This encodes CAGGQGAYNEQFF.

There are a few counts of this clonotype. This chain uses TRBV6-2 or TRBV6-3 with TRBJ2-7; TRBD1 aligns across 8 bases. The V gene end was trimmed by 2 bases and the J gene end by 3 bases; junction bases not matched to a gene: 9. The CDR3 is 16 amino acids. CDR1 MNHEY and CDR2 SVGEGT come from the germline V gene. For the CDR3, the DNA is TGTGCCAGCAGTTACCGGGACAGGTCGAGAATCTACGAGCAGTACTTC. Translated, it gives CASSYRDRSRIYEQYF.

The CDR3 region is CSARDTSAGELFF. The CDR3 nucleotides are TGCAGTGCTAGAGATACTAGCGCCGGGGAGCTGTTTTTT. V gene TRBV20-1 combines with J gene TRBJ2-2, with 7 bases aligning to TRBD2. CDR3 length: 13 amino acids. V shed 0 bases and J 6 bases; nucleotides not matched to a gene: 1. Germline lookup yields CDR1 DFQATT and CDR2 SNEGSKA (reference sequence).

V and J are TRBV20-1 and TRBJ2-3, with a weak D call TRBD1 (5 bases). In germline, CDR1 is DFQATT, CDR2 SNEGSKA (reference sequence). CDR3 length: 13 residues. Deletions cut 8 bases from V and 0 bases from J, with 12 bases between. CDR3 nucleotide sequence: TGCAGTCCGAAGCAGGGAAGCACAGATACGCAGTATTTT. Translated, it gives CSPKQGSTDTQYF.

This chain connects TRBV5-1 to TRBJ2-1; tentative D call: TRBD2 (5 bases). Trimming removed 6 bases from V and 3 bases from J, with 16 bases in between. The CDR3 is 15 amino acids. Looked up from germline, CDR1 is SGHRS and CDR2 is YFSETQ. The CDR3: CASKRMEELYNEQFF. CDR3 DNA: TGCGCCAGCAAACGAATGGAGGAGCTCTACAATGAGCAGTTCTTC.

This clonotype was counted between two and nine times. This chain joins TRBV9 and TRBJ2-1; D gene ambiguous. V was shortened by 0 bases and J by 0 bases, with 13 bases between the two germline ends. Germline V CDR1 and CDR2: SGDLS, YYNGEE. The CDR3 runs to 17 residues. This CDR3 reads CASSVEVGSGSYNEQFF. The CDR3 DNA sequence: TGTGCCAGCAGCGTAGAGGTGGGGTCGGGCTCCTACAATGAGCAGTTCTTC.

This clonotype was observed a handful of times. The chain combines TRBV12-3 or TRBV12-4 with TRBJ1-2; no clear D gene. The CDR3 covers 15 residues. Trimming left V 0 bases short and J 6 bases short, with 14 bases between. The CDR3 DNA reads as TGTGCCAGCAGTTTAGCGCTTGGTCCGAAGAATGGCTACACCTTC. Protein product: CASSLALGPKNGYTF.

In its sample, this clonotype was seen a few times. The V gene is TRBV20-1, the J gene TRBJ2-1; D is tentatively TRBD1 or TRBD2 (7 bases each). The germline gives CDR1 DFQATT, CDR2 SNEGSKA (reference sequence). Trimming stripped 4 bases from V and 4 bases from J, with 17 bases between. The CDR3 length is 15 residues. CDR3 sequence reads: CSAKASGGVYNEQFF. The CDR3 DNA follows: TGCAGTGCTAAGGCCTCAGGGGGGGTATACAATGAGCAGTTCTTC.

The table lists this clonotype with a few counts. The chain's CDR3 is CASTDPGTGQETQYF. CDR3 bases: TGTGCCAGCACCGACCCCGGGACAGGGCAAGAGACCCAGTACTTC. V gene TRBV2 combines with J gene TRBJ2-5; 9 positions match TRBD1. The germline gives CDR1 SNHLY, CDR2 FYNNEI. The CDR3 runs to 15 residues. Trimming at V came to 7 bases and at J to 2 bases, leaving 8 bases not matched to a gene.

The chain carries TRBV25-1 and TRBJ1-4; D is undetermined. CDR1 is MGHDK, CDR2 SYGVNS, per germline. The CDR3 has 15 amino acids. V was clipped by 9 bases and J by 0 bases, with 14 bases between them. CDR3 nucleotides: TGTGCCAGTGGGAAGACGGAGCCAACTAATGAAAAACTGTTTTTT. Its translation is CASGKTEPTNEKLFF.

This clonotype was detected a few times. The chain couples TRBV9 to TRBJ2-1, with D tentatively TRBD2 (6 bases). Germline V gene sequence: CDR1 SGDLS, CDR2 YYNGEE. V lost 0 bases, J lost 1 base, and 11 bases lay in between. CDR3 size: 16 residues. The CDR3 bases are TGTGCCAGCAGCGTAGAAGCAGGGAGGTCCTACAATGAGCAGTTCTTC. It translates to CASSVEAGRSYNEQFF.

The gene calls are TRBV19 and TRBJ1-5; D remains ambiguous. The V gene's germline CDR1 is LNHDA and CDR2 SQIVND (reference sequence). Trimming removed 0 bases from V and 3 bases from J, with 9 bases in between. The CDR3 length is 15 residues. As DNA, the CDR3 is TGTGCCAGTAGTATAGATGGCGGACTCAATCAGCCCCAGCATTTT. Its translation: CASSIDGGLNQPQHF.

This clonotype appeared many times. CDR3: CASSEGLAVTDTQYF. The CDR3 DNA reads as TGTGCCAGCAGTGAAGGGCTAGCGGTCACAGATACGCAGTATTTT. The J gene is TRBJ2-3, the V gene TRBV2; 7 nucleotides agree with TRBD2. The CDR3 is 15 residues long. The germline V gene encodes CDR1 SNHLY and CDR2 FYNNEI. The trim removed 1 base at V and 2 bases at J, leaving 3 bases unmatched.

The chain carries TRBV25-1 and TRBJ1-6, with TRBD1 as a possible D gene (6 bases). Trimming cost V 5 bases and J 7 bases, with 12 bases left between them. The CDR3 is made up of 14 amino acids. Germline CDR1 MGHDK, CDR2 SYGVNS. The CDR3 region has the DNA TGTGCCAGCAGTACCCAGGGGTTAAATTCACCCCTCCACTTT. It is translated as CASSTQGLNSPLHF.

For the CDR3, the DNA is TGCAGTGCTAGAGATCCCCGGGAGAGCTATGAGCAGTTCTTC. Translating it yields CSARDPRESYEQFF. The rearrangement uses TRBV20-1 and TRBJ2-1; weak D call: TRBD2 (6 bases). CDR1 is DFQATT and CDR2 is SNEGSKA in the germline V gene (reference sequence). With 0 bases removed from V and 8 bases from J, the gap between germline ends came to 14 bases. The CDR3 has 14 residues.

CDR3 sequence: CASSLTGAGGADTQYF. CDR3 bases: TGTGCCAGCAGCTTAACGGGTGCGGGAGGGGCAGATACGCAGTATTTT. The genes are TRBV7-3 and TRBJ2-3; 9 nucleotides align to TRBD2. This CDR3 contains 16 residues. The V and J ends lost 0 bases and 4 bases, in that order; junction bases with no gene match: 5. Germline CDR1 reads SGHTA; CDR2 reads FQGTGA.

This clonotype was detected many times. The rearrangement joins TRBV5-1 to TRBJ2-7; D is perhaps TRBD2 (5 bases). V was clipped by 1 base and J by 2 bases, with 13 bases between them. The germline V gene encodes CDR1 SGHRS and CDR2 YFSETQ. The CDR3 consists of 15 residues. The CDR3 reads CASSLRLAGTYEQYF. The CDR3, as DNA: TGCGCCAGCAGCTTGAGGCTAGCTGGAACCTACGAGCAGTACTTC.

This clonotype came up many times. The rearrangement links TRBV2 to TRBJ1-4; 7 bases agree with TRBD1. Germline trimming cut 6 bases from V and 7 bases from J; bases unmatched to any gene: 2. Looked up from germline, CDR1 is SNHLY and CDR2 is FYNNEI. This CDR3 is built from 12 residues. The CDR3 is CASSGDSEKLFF. In DNA form, the CDR3 reads TGTGCCAGCAGCGGGGACAGTGAAAAACTGTTTTTT. Variable domain in full (rest from reference TRBV2 and TRBJ1-4): EPEVTQTPSHQVTQMGQEVILRCVPISNHLYFYWYRQILGQKVEFLVSFYNNEISEKSEIFDDQFSVERPDGSNFTLKIRSTKLEDSAMYFCASSGDSEKLFFGSGTQLSVL.

The chain employs TRBV10-3 and TRBJ2-2; D possibly corresponds to TRBD1 (5 bases). Trimming removed 7 bases at V and 0 bases at J, with 15 bases between. The CDR3 runs to 16 residues. Germline V gene sequence: CDR1 ENHRY, CDR2 SYGVKD. CDR3 amino acids: CAIKPSDIPNTGELFF. In DNA form, the CDR3 reads TGTGCCATCAAGCCCTCGGACATACCGAACACCGGGGAGCTGTTTTTT.